One sample yielded the 24 T cell receptor beta chains listed below, sequenced in a study of OX40 agonist ivuxolimab in advanced cancers. The method behind the library was the immunoSEQ multiplex PCR assay. What TCRdb holds here is the immuneACCESS table cut down to in-frame rearrangements. Part of the clones is not present; checked against another copy, under half of the missing clones reflect an unresolved V gene, and the others are unexplained. In all, the sample holds fewer than 50,000 clones, and approximately 90% of those were seen once. The ten largest clones capture 25% to 30% of the sample. The sample consisted of CD4+ or CD8+ T cells sorted from blood, taken in a trial of the OX40 agonist ivuxolimab. Receptors were obtained from an adult with an advanced solid tumor such as melanoma, head and neck, liver or kidney cancer.

The chain is built from TRBV14 and TRBJ2-7; 9 bases are shared with TRBD2. The germline gives CDR1 SGHDN, CDR2 FVKESK. This CDR3 contains 14 residues. The junction had 2 bases not matched to a gene; V was cut back by 2 bases and J by 3 bases. As DNA, the CDR3 is TGTGCCAGCAGCCAACTAGCGGGAAGCTACGAGCAGTACTTC. This translates into CASSQLAGSYEQYF.

The rearrangement joins TRBV2 to TRBJ2-1; D unclear. CDR3 length: 12 amino acids. The V gene lost 6 bases and the J gene lost 9 bases, with 12 bases spanning the gap. Germline CDR1 and CDR2: SNHLY and FYNNEI. The CDR3 bases are TGTGCCAGCAGAGTTACTGTGGCTGAGCAGTTCTTC. This encodes CASRVTVAEQFF. Variable domain in full (rest from reference TRBV2 and TRBJ2-1): EPEVTQTPSHQVTQMGQEVILRCVPISNHLYFYWYRQILGQKVEFLVSFYNNEISEKSEIFDDQFSVERPDGSNFTLKIRSTKLEDSAMYFCASRVTVAEQFFGPGTRLTVL.

CDR3 loop: CASSQSGASYEQYF. The CDR3 DNA follows: TGTGCCAGCAGTCAGTCGGGGGCCTCCTACGAGCAGTACTTC. The chain couples TRBV6-5 to TRBJ2-7; the D gene could be TRBD1 or TRBD2 (6 bases each). Between the trimmed V and J ends, which lost 5 bases and 0 bases, there was a span of 11 bases. The CDR3 is 14 residues long. CDR1 and CDR2 from the germline V gene are MNHEY and SVGAGI.

The V gene is TRBV6-6, the J gene TRBJ1-2; TRBD1 agrees at 8 bases. Looked up from germline, CDR1 is MNHNY and CDR2 is SVGAGI (reference sequence). Trimming removed 7 bases from V and 4 bases from J; junction bases left unmatched: 14. The CDR3 has 16 residues. The CDR3 bases are TGTGCCAGCACCCCGGACAGGGAGAAGTGGTTCTATGGCTACACCTTC. Amino acid sequence: CASTPDREKWFYGYTF.

J is TRBJ2-1 and V is TRBV19; TRBD2 matches at 12 bases. Trimming took 7 bases from V and 10 from J; bases not matched to a gene: 5. The length of the CDR3 is 13 residues. Germline loops: CDR1 LNHDA, CDR2 SQIVND (reference sequence). CDR3 sequence (DNA): TGTGCCAGTAACGGACTAGCGGGACGGGAGCAGTTCTTC. Its translation: CASNGLAGREQFF.

The gene calls are TRBV13 and TRBJ2-5; 8 positions agree with TRBD2. Germline V CDR1 and CDR2: PRHDT, FYEKMQ (reference sequence). V was pared by 4 bases and J by 1 base, with 8 bases of the junction left unmatched. There are 16 residues in the CDR3. The CDR3, as DNA: TGTGCCAGCAGCTCCCCCGGGCGGGAGGTCCAAGAGACCCAGTACTTC. Translating it yields CASSSPGREVQETQYF.

V is TRBV2 and J is TRBJ1-5; no clear D. Trimming left V 6 bases short and J 4 bases short, with 7 bases between. Germline V CDR1 and CDR2: SNHLY, FYNNEI. The CDR3 covers 12 residues. CDR3 amino acids: CASSSLNQPQHF. Written as DNA, the CDR3 is TGTGCCAGCAGCAGCCTTAATCAGCCCCAGCATTTT.

This clone was detected only once. J is TRBJ2-7 and V is TRBV5-8; D may be TRBD1 (6 bases). The CDR3 spans 13 residues. Germline CDR1 is SGHTS and CDR2 is YDEGEE. V gave up 3 bases and J gave up 3 bases, with 10 bases separating them. The CDR3 here is CASSSGTSYEQYF. CDR3 sequence (DNA): TGTGCCAGCAGCTCCGGGACAAGCTACGAGCAGTACTTC.

The chain recombines TRBV27 with TRBJ1-2; unclear D gene. V lost 4 bases, J lost 2 bases, and 8 bases lay in between. The CDR3 contains 13 residues. Germline V gene sequence: CDR1 MNHEY, CDR2 SMNVEV (reference sequence). Here the CDR3 DNA reads TGTGCCAGCAGTTCCCAGGAAAACTATGGCTACACCTTC. Translated: CASSSQENYGYTF.

The chain is built from TRBV28 and TRBJ2-7; D possibly corresponds to TRBD2 (5 bases). The CDR3 length is 13 residues. Deletions cut 3 bases from V and 3 bases from J, with 9 bases between. In germline, CDR1 is MDHEN, CDR2 SYDVKM. CDR3 protein: CASSLSGFYEQYF. In DNA, the CDR3 is TGTGCCAGCAGTTTGAGCGGCTTCTACGAGCAGTACTTC. Variable domain in full (rest from reference TRBV28 and TRBJ2-7): DVKVTQSSRYLVKRTGEKVFLECVQDMDHENMFWYRQDPGLGLRLIYFSYDVKMKEKGDIPEGYSVSREKKERFSLILESASTNQTSMYLCASSLSGFYEQYFGPGTRLTVT.

The chain is built from TRBV4-3 and TRBJ1-4; D is possibly TRBD1 (5 bases). CDR3 length: 15 amino acids. Looked up from germline, CDR1 is LGHNA and CDR2 is YSLEER. Trimming took 3 bases from V and 0 from J, leaving 8 bases between them. As DNA, the CDR3 is TGCGCCAGCAGCCAGGACACCGCAACTAATGAAAAACTGTTTTTT. Translated: CASSQDTATNEKLFF.

The chain carries TRBV21-1 and TRBJ2-6. TRBV21-1 counts as a pseudogene. The CDR3 length is 17 residues. The CDR3 DNA is TGTGCCAGCAGCAATGGAGGGGGGTATACTGGGGCCAACGTCCTGACTTTC. It yields the protein CASSNGGGYTGANVLTF.

The chain carries TRBV5-4 and TRBJ1-2; 7 bases map to TRBD1. The CDR3 is 14 amino acids. J lost 4 bases, V lost 4 bases, and 7 bases had no gene match. Germline V CDR1 and CDR2: SGHNT, YYREEE (reference sequence). The chain's CDR3 is CASSLQGTAYGYTF. Here the CDR3 DNA reads TGTGCCAGCAGCCTACAGGGGACTGCCTATGGCTACACCTTC.

The gene calls are TRBV11-2 and TRBJ2-1; 13 bases are shared with TRBD2. V shed 5 bases, J shed 2 bases, and the junction held 0 bases outside the gene matches. This CDR3 contains 15 residues. CDR1 and CDR2 (germline): SGHAT, FQNNGV. The CDR3 spells CASSGTSGAYNEQFF. The CDR3 region has the DNA TGTGCCAGCAGCGGGACTAGCGGGGCCTACAATGAGCAGTTCTTC.

The chain links TRBV13 to TRBJ2-7; 10 bases are a match to TRBD1. The V gene end was trimmed by 5 bases and the J gene end by 6 bases; junction bases not matched to a gene: 10. The CDR3 is made up of 15 amino acids. Germline V gene data show CDR1 as PRHDT and CDR2 as FYEKMQ (reference sequence). CDR3 in amino acids: CASSPRAGTGVEQYF. The CDR3 region has the DNA TGTGCCAGCAGCCCCCGGGCCGGGACAGGGGTCGAGCAGTACTTC.

V and J are TRBV7-9 and TRBJ1-2; the match to TRBD1 covers 7 bases. CDR3 length: 15 residues. Germline CDR1 SEHNR, CDR2 FQNEAQ (reference sequence). V lost 5 bases and J lost 5; bases outside the gene matches: 11. The CDR3 nucleotides are TGTGCCAGCAGCGTCCAGGGGGTTGAGACTTATGGCTACACCTTC. As protein: CASSVQGVETYGYTF.

The CDR3 DNA reads TGTGCCAGCAGCCCCGCTGGTGAGATCTACGAGCAGTACTTC. Translating it yields CASSPAGEIYEQYF. The chain employs TRBV7-9 and TRBJ2-7, with D unclear. The CDR3 runs 14 residues. With 5 bases removed from V and 3 bases from J, the gap between germline ends came to 14 bases. From germline, CDR1 is SEHNR and CDR2 FQNEAQ (reference sequence).

This chain joins TRBV27 and TRBJ2-5; D might be TRBD1 (6 bases). V lost 5 bases to trimming and J lost 1 base, with 11 bases between them. Germline values: CDR1 MNHEY, CDR2 SMNVEV (reference sequence). The CDR3 covers 14 residues. The CDR3 loop reads CASSTRQAQETQYF. The CDR3 DNA is TGTGCCAGCAGTACCCGACAGGCCCAAGAGACCCAGTACTTC.

The rearrangement joins TRBV4-3 to TRBJ2-2; D unclear. The CDR3 spans 12 residues. CDR1 and CDR2 from the germline V gene are LGHNA and YSLEER. The V end was cut by 2 bases, the J end by 7 bases, with 5 bases between. In DNA, the CDR3 is TGCGCCAGCAGCCAATTAGGCGGGGAGCTGTTTTTT. As protein: CASSQLGGELFF.

CDR3 coding DNA: TGCGCCAGCAGCCAAAAGGAGACAGGGTATAATGAGCAGTTCTTC. It encodes CASSQKETGYNEQFF. The chain links TRBV4-1 to TRBJ2-1; 7 nucleotides line up with TRBD1. CDR3 length equals 15 residues. Germline lookup yields CDR1 MGHRA and CDR2 YSYEKL. Unmatched junction bases numbered 8, after V lost 2 bases and J lost 7 bases.

The rearrangement joins TRBV5-8 to TRBJ1-2; D gene ambiguous. V was clipped by 4 bases and J by 4 bases, with 11 bases between them. In germline, CDR1 is SGHTS, CDR2 YDEGEE. There are 13 residues in the CDR3. CDR3 DNA sequence: TGTGCCAGCAGCCTAAGGCAGATCTATGGCTACACCTTC. Translated, it gives CASSLRQIYGYTF. Using reference TRBV5-8 and TRBJ1-2 for the parts outside the CDR3, the full variable domain is EAGVTQSPTHLIKTRGQQATLRCSPISGHTSVYWYQQALGLGLQFLLWYDEGEERNRGNFPPRFSGRQFPNYSSELNVNALELEDSALYLCASSLRQIYGYTFGSGTRLTVV.

The CDR3 DNA reads TGCAGCGTTGAAGATCTCTCCGCACAAGATACGCAGTATTTT. This codes for CSVEDLSAQDTQYF. The chain recombines TRBV29-1 with TRBJ2-3; D not certain. The CDR3 loop spans 14 amino acids. V was trimmed by 0 bases and J by 5 bases, leaving 12 bases between them. Germline V gene data show CDR1 as SQVTM and CDR2 as ANQGSEA.

The table lists this clone with a count of one. One end of the junction does not line up with germline, which may come from a read error. The chain employs TRBV7-7 and TRBJ2-5; the D is unclear. CDR1 is SSHAT and CDR2 is FNYEAQ in the germline V gene (reference sequence). The CDR3 consists of 15 residues. The CDR3 region has the DNA TGTGCTAGCAGCTTAGGTAGGGCAGGCCAAGAGACCCAGTACTTC. Translating gives CASSLGRAGQETQYF.

The chain carries TRBV7-9 and TRBJ2-7; a possible D gene is TRBD2 (5 bases). Trimming took off 3 bases at V and 7 bases at J, with 10 bases between the two ends. The germline V gene has CDR1 SEHNR and CDR2 FQNEAQ (reference sequence). The CDR3 consists of 12 residues. The CDR3 protein is CASSFLREEQYF. DNA for the CDR3: TGTGCCAGCAGCTTTCTCCGGGAAGAGCAGTACTTC.